This entry describes one T cell receptor (beta chain). Method: immunoSEQ multiplex PCR; TCRdb's copy keeps in-frame clones and lacks some. The sample has 350,000 or so clones; more than 85% are singletons. The CDR3 consists of 18 residues. Germline CDR1 is SGHRS and CDR2 is YFSETQ. Losses at the gene ends were 4 bases for V and 1 base for J; bases not matched to a gene: 17. The record originates from a study of blood T cell repertoires in COVID-19. On the study more broadly: The study drew acute and convalescent COVID-19 samples from the United States, Italy and Spain. Sample material is recorded as cDNA or gDNA derived from T cells, B-cell-depleted T cells, or PBMCs.

Those who participated ranged in age from roughly 18 to 100 years and resided in under 25 US areas. Symptom resolution, clearance, or two negative PCRs marked the recovered donors of Cohort 3. The material sequenced was PBMCs or T cells enriched from blood (not recorded which). V and J are TRBV5-1 and TRBJ2-7; 7 bases agree with TRBD1. The origin of this receptor is a woman aged 25 to 39 who had recovered from COVID-19. DNA of the CDR3: TGCGCCAGCAGCCGCACAGCCCTTAGACAGGGTGTGTCCTACGAGCAGTACTTC. Its protein product is CASSRTALRQGVSYEQYF. Based on the CDR3 plus reference TRBV5-1 and TRBJ2-7, the full variable domain is KAGVTQTPRYLIKTRGQQVTLSCSPISGHRSVSWYQQTPGQGLQFLFEYFSETQRNKGNFPGRFSGRQFSNSRSEMNVSTLELGDSALYLCASSRTALRQGVSYEQYFGPGTRLTVT.